This TCR beta chain is drawn from a study of control samples from healthy donors and cancer patients. Method: immunoSEQ multiplex PCR; TCRdb's copy keeps in-frame clones and lacks some. The table has roughly 150,000 clones, roughly 88% seen once. Germline V gene data show CDR1 as SGHTA and CDR2 as FQGTGA. The V and J ends lost 6 bases and 1 base respectively, with 14 bases between them. CDR3 length equals 15 residues. The specimen sequenced was blood. The sequence was obtained from a man aged 18 to 29 in good health. The V gene is TRBV7-3, the J gene TRBJ2-3; tentatively, D is TRBD2 (6 bases). The CDR3 sequence: CASSSTGVGTDTQYF. The CDR3 DNA sequence: TGTGCCAGCAGTTCCACGGGGGTAGGCACAGATACGCAGTATTTT.